This T cell receptor (beta chain) appears in the sequencing data of a study of chemoradiotherapy in HPV16-positive cancers. Method: immunoSEQ multiplex PCR; TCRdb's copy keeps in-frame clones and lacks some. The table records some 5,400 clones, roughly nine tenths of them present only once. The V end was cut by 1 base, the J end by 5 bases, with 11 bases between. The germline gives CDR1 LNHNV, CDR2 YYDKDF (reference sequence). This CDR3 comprises 14 residues. This clonotype was obtained from a human donor with HPV-associated anogenital cancer. V and J are TRBV15 and TRBJ2-5; D possibly corresponds to TRBD2 (6 bases). Sequencing used tumor tissue, obtained from a patient who underwent chemoradiotherapy. The CDR3 coding sequence is TGTGCCACCAGCAGAGTTGCAGGGACTGAGACCCAGTACTTC. It encodes CATSRVAGTETQYF.